This is a list of T cell receptor beta chains from one sample in a study of T cell responses to AZD1222 COVID-19 vaccine. Only in-frame clones appear in the TCRdb table, and some are missing; sequencing was by immunoSEQ multiplex PCR. This table holds about 180,000 clones, just over 85% found once. The source was peripheral blood, collected on day 0 of AZD1222 vaccination. The receptors were gathered from an adult in good health. Both conserved end residues are part of each CDR3. The order of the fields is J gene, CDR3 length, V gene, CDR3 protein.

TRBJ2-7	13	TRBV5-4	CASSLGAQYEQYF
TRBJ1-1	16	TRBV5-1	CASSMSAGQQNTEAFF
TRBJ1-1	13	TRBV5-1	CASSPGRQGQAFF
TRBJ1-5	15	TRBV4-1	CASSPLLLPNQPQHF
TRBJ2-7	17	TRBV7-2	CASSLALLGTYSLEQYF
TRBJ1-2	12	TRBV2	CASRVRDYGYTF
TRBJ1-6	15	TRBV5-1	CASSLAGTGGSPLHF
TRBJ1-1	12	TRBV6-5	CASSYPGGEAFF
TRBJ1-2	15	TRBV4-1	CASSQVGQTLRGYTF
TRBJ1-1	13	TRBV18	CASSPKANTEAFF
TRBJ2-7	13	TRBV7-2	CASSLSAEHEQYF
TRBJ2-3	13	TRBV5-4	CASSFTGSDTQYF
TRBJ2-7	16	TRBV7-9	CASSAGTYRIAYEQYF
TRBJ1-3	14	TRBV7-9	CASSLIKTGNTIYF
TRBJ1-6	14	TRBV9	CASSVLVSRSPLHF
TRBJ1-4	14	TRBV6-6	CASSYGGGDEKLFF
TRBJ1-5	13	TRBV12-3/TRBV12-4	CASSLNGNQPQHF
TRBJ2-2	12	TRBV7-9	CASSRGTGELFF
TRBJ1-2	14	TRBV5-1	CASRLEESNYGYTF
TRBJ1-2	15	TRBV19	CASRRGQDYNYGYTF
TRBJ1-5	15	TRBV9	CASSVDGGDNQPQHF
TRBJ2-3	14	TRBV10-3	CAIKEMGSTDTQYF
TRBJ1-1	13	TRBV2	CASIERPFLGAFF
TRBJ2-7	13	TRBV30	CAWSPGQVTRQYF
TRBJ2-5	13	TRBV5-4	CASSLAAGETQYF